The next 11 T cell receptor beta chains were all read from a single sample in a study of cytotoxic CD8 clonotypes in ibrutinib-treated CLL. Sequencing used immunoSEQ multiplex PCR; TCRdb keeps in-frame clones, though not all of them. The repertoire holds about 120,000 clones, with 50% to 65% as singletons. Sequenced material: PBMCs, taken after 24 months of ibrutinib treatment. Receptor source: a human donor with chronic lymphocytic leukemia.

This clone was seen a handful of times. The rearrangement links TRBV7-9 to TRBJ2-7; 10 bases map to TRBD2. CDR3 length: 17 amino acids. The germline V gene has CDR1 SEHNR and CDR2 FQNEAQ (reference sequence). The V and J ends lost 2 bases and 2 bases, in that order; junction bases with no gene match: 9. The DNA for the CDR3 is TGTGCCAGCAGCTTAATCCGCCTAGCGGGGGTTACCTACGAGCAGTACTTC. Its protein product is CASSLIRLAGVTYEQYF.

This clone has just a few counts. This chain connects TRBV6-6 to TRBJ2-3; TRBD2 agrees at 10 bases. Germline CDR1 and CDR2: MNHNY and SVGAGI (reference sequence). J lost 5 bases, V lost 7 bases, and 6 bases had no gene match. The CDR3 loop spans 14 amino acids. As DNA, the CDR3 is TGTGCCAGCAAGGAGCGGGGGGGGAGAGATACGCAGTATTTT. Protein sequence: CASKERGGRDTQYF.

V usage is TRBV2 and J usage is TRBJ2-5, with a possible D match to TRBD2 (6 bases). V gave up 7 bases and J gave up 2 bases, with 11 bases separating them. Germline loops: CDR1 SNHLY, CDR2 FYNNEI. The CDR3 totals 13 residues. CDR3 coding DNA: TGTGCCAGCACCGGGGGAATACAAGAGACCCAGTACTTC. Translating gives CASTGGIQETQYF.

This rearrangement joins TRBV14 to TRBJ2-7; 10 bases are a match to TRBD1. CDR3 size: 14 residues. From germline, CDR1 is SGHDN and CDR2 FVKESK. Germline trimming cut 4 bases from V and 4 bases from J; bases unmatched to any gene: 4. CDR3 protein: CASSPRQGAYEQYF. CDR3 bases: TGTGCCAGCAGCCCACGACAGGGGGCTTACGAGCAGTACTTC.

The rearrangement links TRBV4-1 to TRBJ1-5; no clear D. The germline gives CDR1 MGHRA, CDR2 YSYEKL. Trimming took 3 bases from V and 0 from J, leaving 9 bases between them. This CDR3 spans 15 amino acids. The DNA of the CDR3 is TGCGCCAGCAGCCATGGACTGAATAGCAATCAGCCCCAGCATTTT. Its protein is CASSHGLNSNQPQHF.

This clone was counted a few times. The chain links TRBV7-9 to TRBJ1-3, with 10 bases fitting TRBD1. The V and J ends lost 4 bases and 8 bases, in that order; junction bases with no gene match: 5. Germline-derived CDR1 and CDR2 are SEHNR and FQNEAQ (reference sequence). There are 14 residues in the CDR3. CDR3 residues: CASSSGQGLDTIYF. The CDR3 nucleotides read TGTGCCAGCAGCTCGGGACAGGGGCTGGACACCATATATTTT.

The rearrangement uses TRBV30 and TRBJ2-7, with a weak D call TRBD2 (6 bases). This CDR3 is built from 14 residues. Trimming cost V 0 bases and J 5 bases, with 14 bases left between them. The germline gives CDR1 GTSNPN, CDR2 SVGIG (reference sequence). CDR3 nucleotide sequence: TGTGCCTGGAGTGTGGGGGGAAAAGTCGACGAGCAGTACTTC. It codes for CAWSVGGKVDEQYF.

The rearrangement joins TRBV9 to TRBJ2-7, with TRBD2 as a possible D gene (5 bases). Trimming removed 3 bases from V and 2 bases from J, with 12 bases in between. Germline V gene lookup returns CDR1 SGDLS and CDR2 YYNGEE. The CDR3 runs to 14 residues. The CDR3 here is CASSAAGGAYEQYF. CDR3 nucleotides: TGTGCCAGCAGCGCCGCGGGTGGGGCCTACGAGCAGTACTTC.

This chain connects TRBV9 to TRBJ1-3; no definite D call. Germline CDR1 is SGDLS and CDR2 is YYNGEE. V dropped 1 base and J dropped 0 bases, with 11 bases sitting between them. The CDR3 totals 16 residues. The CDR3: CASSVQDVSSGNTIYF. CDR3 DNA sequence: TGTGCCAGCAGCGTACAGGACGTTAGCTCTGGAAACACCATATATTTT.

This clone was recorded a few times. The CDR3 DNA reads TGTGCCAGCAGCTTAACCTCGGGGAGAGAGCAGTACTTC. Amino acids: CASSLTSGREQYF. The V and J genes are TRBV7-3 and TRBJ2-7; tentative D call: TRBD2 (5 bases). The ends were cut back, 0 bases at V and 7 bases at J, with 10 bases in the middle. Germline CDR1 and CDR2: SGHTA and FQGTGA. The CDR3 loop spans 13 amino acids. The whole variable domain, filled in from reference TRBV7-3 and TRBJ2-7, reads GAGVSQTPSNKVTEKGKYVELRCDPISGHTALYWYRQSLGQGPEFLIYFQGTGAADDSGLPNDRFFAVRPEGSVSTLKIQRTERGDSAVYLCASSLTSGREQYFGPGTRLTVT.

The chain has TRBV19 and TRBJ2-7; TRBD1 matches at 9 bases. Germline-derived CDR1 and CDR2 are LNHDA and SQIVND (reference sequence). The CDR3 has 13 amino acids. Trimming at V came to 5 bases and at J to 7 bases, leaving 6 bases not matched to a gene. CDR3 nucleotide sequence: TGTGCCAGTAGTTTGGGACAGGGACAGGAGCAGTACTTC. It yields the protein CASSLGQGQEQYF.